What follows are 2 T cell receptor beta chains derived from one specimen sequenced in a study of technical replicates of blood from several donors. The data were produced by immunoSEQ multiplex PCR, yet TCRdb's version contains in-frame clones alone and is incomplete. The data show about 75,000 clones, approximately 96% seen once. The sequenced sample was T cells isolated from PBMCs. Every receptor here comes from a human donor in good health.

This clone has just one count. This chain uses TRBV29-1 with TRBJ1-1, with D hard to call. Trimming removed 6 bases at V and 0 bases at J, with 11 bases between. Germline CDR1 SQVTM, CDR2 ANQGSEA. This CDR3 region has 13 residues. DNA for the CDR3: TGCAGCGTAGCGACCCTAGTGAACACTGAAGCTTTCTTT. This translates into CSVATLVNTEAFF.

The chain couples TRBV29-1 to TRBJ2-3; D remains unclear. The ends were cut back, 0 bases at V and 1 base at J, with 8 bases in the middle. The CDR3 sequence is 14 residues long. CDR1 and CDR2 (germline): SQVTM, ANQGSEA. The CDR3 sequence is CSVEDKWRTDTQYF. The CDR3 DNA sequence: TGCAGCGTTGAAGACAAGTGGCGCACAGATACGCAGTATTTT.